The T cell receptor beta chain under discussion was sequenced for a study of CDR3 diversity in severe acne. TCRdb redid the calling of the PCR reads with MiXCR, one entry per CDR3 protein. This sample has about 85,000 distinct CDR3 sequences; approximately 52% occur once, and the top ten carry over 9%. This CDR3 region has 15 residues. CDR1 is SGHVS and CDR2 is FNYEAQ in the germline V gene. The V end was cut by 5 bases, the J end by 0 bases, with 11 bases between. This clonotype originated in a male donor in good health, serving as a control. The sequencing sample was made of blood. The gene calls are TRBV7-6 and TRBJ1-3; no clear D gene. As DNA, the CDR3 is TGTGCCAGCAGCCTCGACACTTACTCTGGAAACACCATATATTTT. It codes for CASSLDTYSGNTIYF.